This T cell receptor (beta chain) is from a study of cytomegalovirus exposure and HLA in healthy donors. Findings of the study overall: Follow-up analysis found HLA locus-dependent TCR association rates, highest for DRB1 and lowest for HLA-C.

The CDR3 spans 13 residues. Germline V lookup: CDR1 LNHDA, CDR2 SQIVND (reference sequence). Unmatched junction bases numbered 3, after V lost 7 bases and J lost 1 base. Worth noting for this clone: Its antigen is undetermined.

Likely unrecorded immune exposures existed in these nominally healthy donors. Primers for the PCR totalled 60 Vbeta and 13 Jbeta. In the authors' methods: A follow-up analysis tallied tens of millions of unique TCR beta chains, about 10 million shared. Here immunoSEQ multiplex PCR was the method, and the copy in TCRdb shows in-frame clones only, minus some. D and trimming come from the DNA, and the V and J calls and clone size come from that table. The profile covers 90,000 to 120,000 clones, with roughly 70% appearing a single time and under 13% taken by the ten largest. The gene calls are TRBV19 and TRBJ1-1; TRBD1 agrees at 7 bases. The TCR sequence derives from a man aged 40-49 years in good health and CMV-seropositive. The sequenced sample was PBMCs. CDR3 nucleotide sequence: TGTGCCAGTAAAGGACAGGCGAACACTGAAGCTTTCTTT. Translated, it gives CASKGQANTEAFF.